Each of the 8 T cell receptor beta chains below was sequenced from the same sample in a study of cytomegalovirus exposure and HLA in healthy donors. PCR amplification relied on 60 Vbeta primers (plus 13 Jbeta primers). The data were produced by immunoSEQ multiplex PCR, yet TCRdb's version contains in-frame clones alone and is incomplete. The profile shows some 180,000 clones, 70% to 80% of them singletons. Input material: PBMCs. These receptors were collected from a man aged 18 to 29 in good health and CMV-seronegative.

The genes are TRBV28 and TRBJ1-2; D not certain. The CDR3 length is 13 residues. The germline CDR1 and CDR2 sequences are MDHEN and SYDVKM. The V end was cut by 6 bases, the J end by 10 bases, with 18 bases between. CDR3 coding DNA: TGTGCCAGCAGCCCAGCAGGTCCTGTTTCCTACACCTTC. Amino acid sequence: CASSPAGPVSYTF.

This clone occurred a few times. The V call is TRBV27, the J call TRBJ2-7; possibly TRBD1 for D (6 bases). CDR1 and CDR2 (germline): MNHEY, SMNVEV (reference sequence). Trimming stripped 8 bases from V and 2 bases from J, with 16 bases between. The CDR3 contains 14 residues. The CDR3 here is CASPPRGHAYEQYF. CDR3 nucleotide sequence: TGTGCCAGCCCCCCCCGGGGACACGCCTACGAGCAGTACTTC.

V gene TRBV11-2 combines with J gene TRBJ2-1; 7 nucleotides line up with TRBD1. Germline CDR1 is SGHAT and CDR2 is FQNNGV. The CDR3 has 16 residues. Germline trimming cut 5 bases from V and 0 bases from J; bases unmatched to any gene: 7. CDR3 residues: CASSQGGAVSYNEQFF. In nucleotides, the CDR3 is TGTGCCAGCAGCCAAGGGGGCGCGGTCTCCTACAATGAGCAGTTCTTC.

This sequence joins TRBV5-4 and TRBJ1-2; tentative D call: TRBD1 (6 bases). This CDR3 has 13 residues. Germline V gene data show CDR1 as SGHNT and CDR2 as YYREEE (reference sequence). Trimming removed 4 bases at V and 3 bases at J, with 10 bases between. CDR3 DNA: TGTGCCAGCAGCCCCCAGGGGCACTATGGCTACACCTTC. This translates into CASSPQGHYGYTF.

The chain joins TRBV30 to TRBJ1-1, with D possibly being TRBD1 (5 bases). V shed 4 bases and J shed 4 bases, with 13 bases lying between them. Germline values: CDR1 GTSNPN, CDR2 SVGIG (reference sequence). The CDR3 is 13 amino acids. CDR3 sequence: CAWIWGRSTEAFF. The DNA for the CDR3 is TGTGCCTGGATCTGGGGCAGGAGCACTGAAGCTTTCTTT.

The sample holds a few counts of this clone. Compared with germline, one end of the junction differs, possibly owing to a read error. The chain links TRBV7-9 to TRBJ1-1, with a weak D call TRBD1 (6 bases). The germline V gene encodes CDR1 SEHNR and CDR2 FQNEAQ (reference sequence). This CDR3 contains 12 residues. CDR3 residues: CSSSLGRGEAFF. As DNA, the CDR3 is TGTTCCAGCAGCTTAGGCAGGGGAGAAGCTTTCTTT. The variable domain in full, with the rest retrieved from reference TRBV7-9 and TRBJ1-1, is DTGVSQNPRHKITKRGQNVTFRCDPISEHNRLYWYRQTLGQGPEFLTYFQNEAQLEKSRLLSDRFSAERPKGSFSTLEIQRTEQGDSAMYLCSSSLGRGEAFFGQGTRLTVV.

This chain joins TRBV6-1 and TRBJ2-7; perhaps TRBD2 as D (6 bases). Germline V gene sequence: CDR1 MNHNS, CDR2 SASEGT. This CDR3 spans 13 amino acids. Trimming removed 11 bases at V and 4 bases at J, with 18 bases between. DNA of the CDR3: TGTGCCGGGGGGAAACCCTACGGATACGAGCAGTACTTC. It is translated as CAGGKPYGYEQYF.

This clone was seen only a few times. The chain uses TRBV6-5 and TRBJ1-1; TRBD1 aligns across 10 bases. The junction had 8 bases not matched to a gene; V was cut back by 5 bases and J by 11 bases. CDR3 length equals 13 residues. Germline CDR1 MNHEY, CDR2 SVGAGI. CDR3 nucleotide sequence: TGTGCCAGCAGTGTGACAGGGGGCGTGGGGGCTTTCTTT. It translates to CASSVTGGVGAFF.